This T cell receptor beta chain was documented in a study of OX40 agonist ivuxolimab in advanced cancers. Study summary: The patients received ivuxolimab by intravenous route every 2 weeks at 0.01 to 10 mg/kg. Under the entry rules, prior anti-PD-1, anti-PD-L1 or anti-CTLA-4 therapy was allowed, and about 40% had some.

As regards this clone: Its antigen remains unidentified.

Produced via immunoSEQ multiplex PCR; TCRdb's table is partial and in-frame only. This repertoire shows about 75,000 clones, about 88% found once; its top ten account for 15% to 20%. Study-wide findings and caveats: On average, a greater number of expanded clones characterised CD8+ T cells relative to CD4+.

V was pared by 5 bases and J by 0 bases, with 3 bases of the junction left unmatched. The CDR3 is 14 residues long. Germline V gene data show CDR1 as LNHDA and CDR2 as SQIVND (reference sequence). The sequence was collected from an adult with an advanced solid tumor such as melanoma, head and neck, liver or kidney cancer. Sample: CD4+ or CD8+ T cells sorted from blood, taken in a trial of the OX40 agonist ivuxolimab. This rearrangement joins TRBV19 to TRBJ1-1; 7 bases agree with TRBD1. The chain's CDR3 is CASSQQGMNTEAFF. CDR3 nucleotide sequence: TGTGCCAGTAGTCAACAGGGGATGAACACTGAAGCTTTCTTT.